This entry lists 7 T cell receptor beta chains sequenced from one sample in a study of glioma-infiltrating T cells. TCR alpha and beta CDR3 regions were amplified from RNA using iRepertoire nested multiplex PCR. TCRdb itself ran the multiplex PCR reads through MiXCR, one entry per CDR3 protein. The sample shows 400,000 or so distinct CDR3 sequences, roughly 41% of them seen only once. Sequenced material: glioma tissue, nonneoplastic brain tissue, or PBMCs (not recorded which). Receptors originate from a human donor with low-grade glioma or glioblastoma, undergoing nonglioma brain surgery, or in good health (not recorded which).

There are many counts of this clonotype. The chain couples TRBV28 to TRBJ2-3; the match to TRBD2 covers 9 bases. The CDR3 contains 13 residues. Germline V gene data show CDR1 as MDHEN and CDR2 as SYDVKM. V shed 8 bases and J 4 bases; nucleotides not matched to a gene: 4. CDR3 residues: CASGGRGPDTQYF. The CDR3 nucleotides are TGTGCCAGCGGCGGGAGGGGCCCAGATACGCAGTATTTT.

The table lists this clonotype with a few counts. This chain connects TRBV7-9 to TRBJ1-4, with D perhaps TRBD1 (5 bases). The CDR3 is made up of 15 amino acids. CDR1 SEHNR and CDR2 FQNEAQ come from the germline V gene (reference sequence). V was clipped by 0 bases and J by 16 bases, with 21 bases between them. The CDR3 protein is CASSLASGADDDRFF. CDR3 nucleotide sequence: TGTGCCAGCAGCTTAGCAAGTGGGGCTGACGACGATCGGTTTTTT.

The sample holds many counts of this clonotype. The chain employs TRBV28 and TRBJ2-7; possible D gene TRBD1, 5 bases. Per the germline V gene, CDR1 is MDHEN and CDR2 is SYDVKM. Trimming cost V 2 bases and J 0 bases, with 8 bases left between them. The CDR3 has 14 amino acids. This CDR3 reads CASSLQGLSYEQYF. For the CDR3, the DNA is TGTGCCAGCAGTTTACAGGGCCTCTCCTACGAGCAGTACTTC. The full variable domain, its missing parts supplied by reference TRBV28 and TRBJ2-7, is DVKVTQSSRYLVKRTGEKVFLECVQDMDHENMFWYRQDPGLGLRLIYFSYDVKMKEKGDIPEGYSVSREKKERFSLILESASTNQTSMYLCASSLQGLSYEQYFGPGTRLTVT.

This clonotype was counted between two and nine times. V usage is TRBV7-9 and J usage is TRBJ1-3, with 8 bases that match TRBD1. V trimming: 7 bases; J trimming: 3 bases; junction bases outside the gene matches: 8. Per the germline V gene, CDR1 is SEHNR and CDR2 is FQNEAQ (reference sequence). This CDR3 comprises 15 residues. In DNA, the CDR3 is TGTGCCAGCACCTCGGACAGGGACTTTGGAAACACCATATATTTT. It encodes CASTSDRDFGNTIYF. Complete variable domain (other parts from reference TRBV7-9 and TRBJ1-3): DTGVSQNPRHKITKRGQNVTFRCDPISEHNRLYWYRQTLGQGPEFLTYFQNEAQLEKSRLLSDRFSAERPKGSFSTLEIQRTEQGDSAMYLCASTSDRDFGNTIYFGEGSWLTVV.

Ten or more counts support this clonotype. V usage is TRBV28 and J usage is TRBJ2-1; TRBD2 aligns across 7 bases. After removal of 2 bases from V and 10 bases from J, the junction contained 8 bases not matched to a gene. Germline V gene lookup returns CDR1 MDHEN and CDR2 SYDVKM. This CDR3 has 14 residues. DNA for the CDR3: TGTGCCAGCAGTTTAACCGAGACTAGCTTGGAGCAGTTCTTC. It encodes CASSLTETSLEQFF.

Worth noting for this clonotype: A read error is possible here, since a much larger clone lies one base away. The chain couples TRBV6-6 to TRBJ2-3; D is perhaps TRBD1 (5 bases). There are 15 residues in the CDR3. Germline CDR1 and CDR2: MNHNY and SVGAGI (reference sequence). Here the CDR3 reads CACSVQGHRTDTQYF. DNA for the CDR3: TGTGCCTGCAGTGTGCAGGGTCACAGAACAGATACGCAGTATTTT.

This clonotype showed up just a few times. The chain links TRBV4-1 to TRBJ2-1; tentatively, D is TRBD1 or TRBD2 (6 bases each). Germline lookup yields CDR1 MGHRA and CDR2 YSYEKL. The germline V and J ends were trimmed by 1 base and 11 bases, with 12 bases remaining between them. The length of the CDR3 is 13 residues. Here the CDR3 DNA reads TGCGCCAGCAGCCAAGTGGGGCGGGACAAGCAGTTCTTC. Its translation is CASSQVGRDKQFF.